Each of the 26 T cell receptor beta chains below was sequenced from the same sample in a study of Ad26.COV2.S vaccination and SARS-CoV-2 variants. Clones were sequenced by immunoSEQ multiplex PCR, and TCRdb holds only the in-frame ones, with some missing. The table has a few hundred thousand clones, 89% seen once; the top ten hold about 2%. Treatment reported: about 20 received Ad26.COV2.S at low or high dose, single or two shots; 5 received placebo; per-sample allocation not given. The samples date from day 63 after the first vaccine or placebo injection. The input for sequencing was peripheral blood, taken in a trial of Ad26.COV2.S vaccine versus placebo. Source of these receptors: a person aged 18-65 years who received the Ad26.COV2.S COVID-19 vaccine or a placebo.

This clone showed up just a few times. The chain has TRBV7-8 and TRBJ1-6, with 7 bases fitting TRBD1. CDR3 length: 15 amino acids. With V trimmed by 4 bases and J by 9 bases, 9 bases remained unmatched. CDR1 and CDR2 (germline): SGHVS, FQNEAQ. CDR3 loop: CASSSFRDRTSPLHF. The CDR3 region has the DNA TGTGCCAGCAGCTCGTTCCGGGACAGAACTTCACCCCTCCACTTT. Full variable domain (rest looked up from reference TRBV7-8 and TRBJ1-6): GAGVSQSPRYKVAKRGQDVALRCDPISGHVSLFWYQQALGQGPEFLTYFQNEAQLDKSGLPSDRFFAERPEGSVSTLKIQRTQQEDSAVYLCASSSFRDRTSPLHFGNGTRLTVT.

This clone came up a few times. V is TRBV11-3 and J is TRBJ2-2; 7 bases map to TRBD2. V dropped 3 bases and J dropped 3; count of bases not matched to a gene: 4. This CDR3 is 15 amino acids long. Germline assignment: CDR1 SGHNT and CDR2 YENEEA. CDR3: CASSFSGGHTGELFF. CDR3 DNA: TGTGCCAGCAGCTTCTCGGGAGGCCACACCGGGGAGCTGTTTTTT.

In regard to this clone: Other DNA sequences in this specimen translate into the identical CDR3. The chain combines TRBV3-1 (or the pseudogene TRBV3-2) with TRBJ1-1; TRBD1 might be the D (5 bases). The CDR3 has 14 residues. Trimming left V 4 bases short and J 1 base short, with 10 bases between. Germline CDR1 is LGHDT and CDR2 is YNNKEL (reference sequence). CDR3 sequence reads: CASSPHTGNTEAFF. CDR3 bases: TGTGCCAGCAGCCCCCACACAGGGAACACTGAAGCTTTCTTT.

This clone has just a few counts. This chain uses TRBV19 with TRBJ1-5; 12 bases agree with TRBD1. V lost 6 bases to trimming and J lost 6 bases; unmatched junction nucleotides: 9. This CDR3 comprises 16 residues. The germline CDR1 and CDR2 sequences are LNHDA and SQIVND (reference sequence). Written as DNA, the CDR3 is TGTGCCAGTAGGGGGACAGGGGGCGTTTTGATTCAGCCCCAGCATTTT. It is translated as CASRGTGGVLIQPQHF.

The chain couples TRBV18 to TRBJ2-5, with D unresolved. Germline CDR1 KGHSH, CDR2 LQKENI. Deletions cut 0 bases from V and 4 bases from J, with 9 bases between. The CDR3 is 14 residues long. The CDR3 reads CASSPPEMVETQYF. The CDR3 region has the DNA TGTGCCAGCTCACCACCGGAGATGGTAGAGACCCAGTACTTC.

This rearrangement joins TRBV14 to TRBJ2-3; TRBD1 is a possible D gene (6 bases). CDR3 length: 13 amino acids. Deletions cut 3 bases from V and 4 bases from J, with 8 bases between. CDR1 and CDR2 (germline): SGHDN, FVKESK. The CDR3 nucleotides read TGTGCCAGCAGCCAGACAGGAGCAGATACGCAGTATTTT. It is translated as CASSQTGADTQYF.

V is TRBV11-3 and J is TRBJ2-3, with D perhaps assigned TRBD1 or TRBD2 (6 bases each). Germline values: CDR1 SGHNT, CDR2 YENEEA. V was shortened by 6 bases and J by 5 bases, with 15 bases between the two germline ends. This CDR3 contains 14 residues. Here the CDR3 DNA reads TGTGCCAGCAGTTACAAGGGGGGACTAGATACGCAGTATTTT. It is translated as CASSYKGGLDTQYF.

This clone has a single count. The chain carries TRBV18 and TRBJ2-7; TRBD1 or TRBD2 may be the D gene (5 bases each). This CDR3 region has 14 residues. V gave up 2 bases and J gave up 3 bases, with 11 bases separating them. The germline CDR1 and CDR2 sequences are KGHSH and LQKENI. The CDR3 coding sequence is TGTGCCAGCTCACCATCGGGGCAGGGCTACGAGCAGTACTTC. It encodes CASSPSGQGYEQYF.

This rearrangement joins TRBV30 to TRBJ2-1; 7 positions agree with TRBD1. This CDR3 is 14 amino acids long. Germline assignment: CDR1 GTSNPN and CDR2 SVGIG (reference sequence). Germline trimming cut 3 bases from V and 4 bases from J; bases unmatched to any gene: 6. In DNA form, the CDR3 reads TGTGCCTGGAGCGAGGGACAGTTATACAATGAGCAGTTCTTC. Translated: CAWSEGQLYNEQFF.

The rearrangement links TRBV14 to TRBJ2-1, with 11 nucleotides matching TRBD2. Per the germline V gene, CDR1 is SGHDN and CDR2 is FVKESK. The V gene end was trimmed by 2 bases and the J gene end by 6 bases; junction bases not matched to a gene: 6. The CDR3 contains 16 residues. The CDR3 nucleotides read TGTGCCAGCAGCCAACTTAGCGGGAGGGCCATCAATGAGCAGTTCTTC. This gives the protein CASSQLSGRAINEQFF. The entire variable domain, with the rest obtained from reference TRBV14 and TRBJ2-1, is as follows: EAGVTQFPSHSVIEKGQTVTLRCDPISGHDNLYWYRRVMGKEIKFLLHFVKESKQDESGMPNNRFLAERTGGTYSTLKVQPAELEDSGVYFCASSQLSGRAINEQFFGPGTRLTVL.

The gene calls are TRBV10-3 and TRBJ2-2, with D possibly TRBD1 on 6 matching bases. V was pared by 4 bases and J by 7 bases, with 13 bases between. In germline, CDR1 is ENHRY, CDR2 SYGVKD. This CDR3 is built from 14 residues. CDR3 DNA: TGTGCCATCAGTGGACAGGATCGTGGCGGGGAGCTGTTTTTT. Translated, it gives CAISGQDRGGELFF.

The rearrangement joins TRBV9 to TRBJ1-6, with D possibly matching TRBD1 (5 bases). Germline V CDR1 and CDR2: SGDLS, YYNGEE. The CDR3 is 15 residues long. Trimming removed 0 bases from V and 6 bases from J, with 10 bases in between. The CDR3 DNA sequence: TGTGCCAGCAGCGTAGCTGGGGGTAGTAATTCACCCCTCCACTTT. It yields the protein CASSVAGGSNSPLHF.

This sequence joins TRBV2 and TRBJ2-1, with TRBD2 identical over 10 bases. With 4 bases clipped from V and 9 bases from J, the junction kept 9 bases outside the gene matches. This CDR3 is built from 15 residues. Germline V CDR1 and CDR2: SNHLY, FYNNEI. CDR3 in amino acids: CASSGSSGRAVEQFF. CDR3 nucleotides: TGTGCCAGCAGTGGGTCAAGCGGGAGGGCCGTTGAGCAGTTCTTC.

The V gene is TRBV5-4, the J gene TRBJ1-1; unclear D gene. This CDR3 is 13 amino acids long. Germline V gives CDR1 SGHNT, CDR2 YYREEE (reference sequence). Trimming pared 0 bases from V and 1 base from J, leaving 4 bases between. This CDR3 is CASSLDENTEAFF. Here the CDR3 DNA reads TGTGCCAGCAGCTTGGATGAGAACACTGAAGCTTTCTTT.

The chain links TRBV23-1 to TRBJ1-2, with D possibly matching TRBD1 (5 bases). TRBV23-1 is known as an ORF, though its function is uncertain. The CDR3 is 15 residues long. The germline V and J ends were trimmed by 4 bases and 6 bases, with 18 bases remaining between them. The CDR3 DNA sequence: TGCGCCAGCAGTCGGGACGGAACCCTTAGAGATGGCTACACCTTC. It translates to CASSRDGTLRDGYTF.

This clone was picked up one time. The V and J genes are TRBV11-2 and TRBJ2-3; D may be TRBD1 (5 bases). The V gene lost 5 bases and the J gene lost 3 bases, with 12 bases spanning the gap. Germline-derived CDR1 and CDR2 are SGHAT and FQNNGV. This CDR3 has 14 residues. The CDR3 sequence is CASSPRRDTDTQYF. CDR3 bases: TGTGCCAGCAGCCCTCGCAGGGATACAGATACGCAGTATTTT.

This clone turned up a few times. This rearrangement joins TRBV6-2 or TRBV6-3 to TRBJ2-7, with a possible D match to TRBD1 (6 bases). Germline values: CDR1 MNHEY, CDR2 SVGEGT. There are 12 residues in the CDR3. Deletions cut 0 bases from V and 9 bases from J, with 9 bases between. CDR3 DNA: TGTGCCAGCAGTTACTCACAGGGTGTGCAGTACTTC. Translated: CASSYSQGVQYF.

The gene calls are TRBV5-1 and TRBJ1-1; D gene ambiguous. V lost 0 bases and J 10 bases, leaving 13 bases between the germline ends. Per the germline V gene, CDR1 is SGHRS and CDR2 is YFSETQ. The CDR3 is 13 residues long. The CDR3 region is CASSLAGVPRAFF. In DNA form, the CDR3 reads TGCGCCAGCAGCTTGGCCGGCGTGCCCCGAGCTTTCTTT.

J is TRBJ1-5 and V is TRBV24-1; D is possibly TRBD1 (6 bases). Trimming removed 5 bases at V and 2 bases at J, with 9 bases between. CDR1 and CDR2 from the germline V gene are KGHDR and SFDVKD. The CDR3 has 14 amino acids. The CDR3 region has the DNA TGTGCCACCAGTGCGGCAGGGGGCAATCAGCCCCAGCATTTT. Amino acids: CATSAAGGNQPQHF.

V usage is TRBV9 and J usage is TRBJ2-2; possible D gene TRBD1, 6 bases. Between the trimmed V and J ends, which lost 1 base and 6 bases, there was a span of 10 bases. The CDR3 has 14 residues. Germline V gene sequence: CDR1 SGDLS, CDR2 YYNGEE. In nucleotides, the CDR3 is TGTGCCAGCAGCGTATTACAGGGCCCCGGGGAGCTGTTTTTT. The encoded protein is CASSVLQGPGELFF.

This chain uses TRBV5-1 with TRBJ2-1; D unresolved. This CDR3 is 13 amino acids long. Deletions cut 0 bases from V and 8 bases from J, with 9 bases between. Germline lookup yields CDR1 SGHRS and CDR2 YFSETQ. CDR3 loop: CASSLDSLDEQFF. The CDR3 DNA is TGCGCCAGCAGCTTGGACAGTCTCGATGAGCAGTTCTTC.

This clone was seen only a few times. The genes are TRBV27 and TRBJ2-3; either TRBD1 or TRBD2 may fit D (5 bases each). The CDR3 has 17 amino acids. V dropped 2 bases and J dropped 3 bases, with 18 bases sitting between them. Germline V CDR1 and CDR2: MNHEY, SMNVEV (reference sequence). The CDR3 DNA reads TGTGCCAGCAGTTTAGGGCACGGGGCGCCAGGTACAGATACGCAGTATTTT. Its protein product is CASSLGHGAPGTDTQYF.

The J gene is TRBJ1-5, the V gene TRBV4-1, with TRBD1 matching over 12 bases. Germline V gives CDR1 MGHRA, CDR2 YSYEKL. V gave up 3 bases and J gave up 4 bases; unmatched junction bases: 7. CDR3 size: 17 residues. CDR3 coding DNA: TGCGCCAGCAGCCATCCCGGGACAGGGGGCCGAAATCAGCCCCAGCATTTT. This gives the protein CASSHPGTGGRNQPQHF.

V gene TRBV5-1 combines with J gene TRBJ2-5; TRBD1 matches at 8 bases. This CDR3 comprises 15 residues. In germline, CDR1 is SGHRS, CDR2 YFSETQ. V was clipped by 1 base and J by 4 bases; unmatched bases: 6. The CDR3 spells CASSLPRTGPETQYF. DNA for the CDR3: TGCGCCAGCAGCTTGCCCCGGACAGGGCCAGAGACCCAGTACTTC. Combining the CDR3 with reference TRBV5-1 and TRBJ2-5 gives the whole variable domain KAGVTQTPRYLIKTRGQQVTLSCSPISGHRSVSWYQQTPGQGLQFLFEYFSETQRNKGNFPGRFSGRQFSNSRSEMNVSTLELGDSALYLCASSLPRTGPETQYFGPGTRLLVL.

V is TRBV28 and J is TRBJ2-7; D ambiguous. This CDR3 spans 13 amino acids. The germline gives CDR1 MDHEN, CDR2 SYDVKM. V shed 7 bases and J shed 5 bases, with 15 bases lying between them. The CDR3 reads CASNVDLRDEQYF. The DNA of the CDR3 is TGTGCCAGCAACGTCGATCTTCGCGACGAGCAGTACTTC.

In DNA, the CDR3 is TGTGCCAGCAGCTTAAAAACTAGCAGAGGGCTAGCCACAGATACGCAGTATTTT. Its protein product is CASSLKTSRGLATDTQYF. The chain carries TRBV7-3 and TRBJ2-3; weak D call: TRBD2 (6 bases). CDR1 SGHTA and CDR2 FQGTGA come from the germline V gene. V was shortened by 1 base and J by 2 bases, with 19 bases between the two germline ends. The CDR3 loop spans 18 amino acids.